The rows below give T cell receptor beta chains drawn from one sample of a study of shared clonotypes between healthy human individuals. Produced via immunoSEQ multiplex PCR; TCRdb's table is partial and in-frame only. The repertoire holds 1 million to 1.3 million clones, with approximately 80% as singletons. The material sequenced was memory CD4+ T cells from PBMCs. The receptors derive from a man younger than 35 in good health. Some clones in this sample may be carry-over from other donors' samples. Each CDR3 is given with its conserved first and last residue. A D gene is named only where the DNA matches it firmly. Some rows mark clone size as missing; the rest say once, few, many or name a class of expanded clone.

v_gene: TRBV30
j_gene: TRBJ1-6
d_gene: .
abundance: .
CDR3nt: TGTGCCTGGAGTGCTGAAAGGAGCTCACCCCTCCACTTT
CDR3aa: CAWSAERSSPLHF

v_gene: TRBV5-1
j_gene: TRBJ2-5
d_gene: .
abundance: .
CDR3nt: TGCGCCAGCAGCTCAGGGACGTATCAAGAGACCCAGTACTTC
CDR3aa: CASSSGTYQETQYF

v_gene: TRBV5-5
j_gene: TRBJ2-1
d_gene: TRBD2
abundance: .
CDR3nt: TGTGCCAGCAGCTTGGATCTAGCGGCCACCTACAATGAGCAGTTCTTC
CDR3aa: CASSLDLAATYNEQFF

v_gene: TRBV18
j_gene: TRBJ2-7
d_gene: .
abundance: .
CDR3nt: TGTGCCAGCTCACCGGCCGCCGGGACGCGATCCTACGAGCAGTACTTC
CDR3aa: CASSPAAGTRSYEQYF

v_gene: TRBV21-1
j_gene: TRBJ2-2
d_gene: .
abundance: .
CDR3nt: TGTGCCAGCAGCCCCAGACCAGGGGGCACCGGGGAGCTGTTTTTT
CDR3aa: CASSPRPGGTGELFF

v_gene: TRBV4-3
j_gene: TRBJ2-7
d_gene: .
abundance: .
CDR3nt: TGCGCCAGCAGCCAAGATGTCAGGGGGGGCCACGAGCAGTACTTC
CDR3aa: CASSQDVRGGHEQYF

v_gene: TRBV5-4
j_gene: TRBJ1-2
d_gene: TRBD1
abundance: .
CDR3nt: TGTGCCAGCAGCTCAGGACAGGGTTTCCTTTATGGCTACACCTTC
CDR3aa: CASSSGQGFLYGYTF

v_gene: TRBV6-1
j_gene: TRBJ1-2
d_gene: TRBD1
abundance: once
CDR3nt: TGTGCCAGCAGCTCTACCGGGACAGGGAACTATGGCTACACCTTC
CDR3aa: CASSSTGTGNYGYTF

v_gene: TRBV30
j_gene: TRBJ2-7
d_gene: TRBD2
abundance: .
CDR3nt: TGTGCCTGGAGCGGACTAGCGACCTACGAGCAGTACTTC
CDR3aa: CAWSGLATYEQYF

v_gene: TRBV5-1
j_gene: TRBJ1-2
d_gene: .
abundance: .
CDR3nt: TGCGCCAGCAGTTGGACGGATAACTATGGCTACACCTTC
CDR3aa: CASSWTDNYGYTF

v_gene: TRBV10-3
j_gene: TRBJ1-6
d_gene: .
abundance: .
CDR3nt: TGTGCCATCAGCGTAAGCCCAGGGGCTAATTCACCCCTCCACTTT
CDR3aa: CAISVSPGANSPLHF

v_gene: TRBV19
j_gene: TRBJ1-1
d_gene: .
abundance: .
CDR3nt: TGTGCCAGTCAATACTCCGCGGAGTCCACTGAAGCTTTCTTT
CDR3aa: CASQYSAESTEAFF

v_gene: TRBV7-8
j_gene: TRBJ1-4
d_gene: .
abundance: .
CDR3nt: TGTGCCAGCAGCTCTCCGGGGGGTACTAATGAAAAACTGTTTTTT
CDR3aa: CASSSPGGTNEKLFF

v_gene: TRBV28
j_gene: TRBJ2-7
d_gene: TRBD1
abundance: few
CDR3nt: TGTGCCAGCAGTTCCGGGACAGGGCTCCACGAGCAGTACTTC
CDR3aa: CASSSGTGLHEQYF

v_gene: TRBV4-3
j_gene: TRBJ2-5
d_gene: TRBD2
abundance: .
CDR3nt: TGCGCCAGCAGCCAAGGATCGGGACTAGCAGGGGGAGAGACCCAGTACTTC
CDR3aa: CASSQGSGLAGGETQYF

v_gene: TRBV27
j_gene: TRBJ2-7
d_gene: TRBD1
abundance: .
CDR3nt: TGTGCCAGCAGTTCCCCGGGACAGGGTAGCTCCTACGAGCAGTACTTC
CDR3aa: CASSSPGQGSSYEQYF

v_gene: TRBV5-6
j_gene: TRBJ1-1
d_gene: .
abundance: .
CDR3nt: TGTGCCAGCAGCTTGGTGAGACAGGTTGTATGGACTGAAGCTTTCTTT
CDR3aa: CASSLVRQVVWTEAFF

v_gene: TRBV5-1
j_gene: TRBJ2-5
d_gene: .
abundance: .
CDR3nt: TGCGCCAGCAGCTTGGAGTTCGGGACCCAGTACTTC
CDR3aa: CASSLEFGTQYF

v_gene: TRBV30
j_gene: TRBJ1-5
d_gene: TRBD1
abundance: .
CDR3nt: TGTGCCTGGAGAGGAGGCCAGGGGGCTAGGAGCAATCAGCCCCAGCATTTT
CDR3aa: CAWRGGQGARSNQPQHF

v_gene: TRBV19
j_gene: TRBJ1-5
d_gene: .
abundance: .
CDR3nt: TGTGCCAGTACCGGGTCCCGGGGCAATCAGCCCCAGCATTTT
CDR3aa: CASTGSRGNQPQHF

v_gene: TRBV19
j_gene: TRBJ2-7
d_gene: .
abundance: .
CDR3nt: TGTGCCAGTAGTATCATCGACGGGATAGCCTACGAGCAGTACTTC
CDR3aa: CASSIIDGIAYEQYF

v_gene: TRBV29-1
j_gene: TRBJ2-5
d_gene: TRBD1
abundance: few
CDR3nt: TGCAGCGTGGAGTCCCGGGACAGAGGGACCCAGTACTTC
CDR3aa: CSVESRDRGTQYF

v_gene: TRBV9
j_gene: TRBJ2-1
d_gene: .
abundance: .
CDR3nt: TGTGCCAGCAGCGTAGAGCCCCAAGCCCTTGAGCAGTTCTTC
CDR3aa: CASSVEPQALEQFF

v_gene: TRBV29-1
j_gene: TRBJ2-3
d_gene: .
abundance: .
CDR3nt: TGCAGCGGACGTATGTCAGATACGCAGTATTTT
CDR3aa: CSGRMSDTQYF

v_gene: TRBV29-1
j_gene: TRBJ2-3
d_gene: .
abundance: .
CDR3nt: TGCAGCGTTGAAGGAGGGAGGGGGGCAGATACGCAGTATTTT
CDR3aa: CSVEGGRGADTQYF

v_gene: TRBV6-6
j_gene: TRBJ2-1
d_gene: .
abundance: .
CDR3nt: TGTGCCAGCAGTCTAAGTTACACCTACAATGAGCAGTTCTTC
CDR3aa: CASSLSYTYNEQFF

v_gene: TRBV19
j_gene: TRBJ2-7
d_gene: .
abundance: .
CDR3nt: TGTGCCAGTAGCTCAGGCGGGGCTTCCTACGAGCAGTACTTC
CDR3aa: CASSSGGASYEQYF

v_gene: TRBV27
j_gene: TRBJ2-1
d_gene: .
abundance: .
CDR3nt: TGTGCCAGCAGGCAAACGTACAATGAGCAGTTCTTC
CDR3aa: CASRQTYNEQFF

v_gene: TRBV4-1
j_gene: TRBJ1-3
d_gene: .
abundance: .
CDR3nt: TGCGCCAGCAGGGACTCTGGAAACACCATATATTTT
CDR3aa: CASRDSGNTIYF

v_gene: TRBV5-1
j_gene: TRBJ1-5
d_gene: .
abundance: .
CDR3nt: TGCGCCAGCAGCCCGGATCCCGATCAGCCCCAGCATTTT
CDR3aa: CASSPDPDQPQHF

v_gene: TRBV10-3
j_gene: TRBJ1-5
d_gene: .
abundance: .
CDR3nt: TGTGCCACGCAGGGCTTCTATAGCAATCAGCCCCAGCATTTT
CDR3aa: CATQGFYSNQPQHF

v_gene: TRBV25-1
j_gene: TRBJ2-1
d_gene: TRBD1
abundance: .
CDR3nt: TGTGCCAGCAGTGTAGGACAGGTTGCCTCCTACAATGAGCAGTTCTTC
CDR3aa: CASSVGQVASYNEQFF

v_gene: TRBV9
j_gene: TRBJ2-5
d_gene: TRBD2
abundance: .
CDR3nt: TGTGCCAGCAGCGGGGGAGGGCTAGCGCAACAAGAGACCCAGTACTTC
CDR3aa: CASSGGGLAQQETQYF

v_gene: TRBV11-1
j_gene: TRBJ2-7
d_gene: .
abundance: .
CDR3nt: TGTGCCAGCAGCTTAGGTACTAGCTACGAGCAGTACTTC
CDR3aa: CASSLGTSYEQYF

v_gene: TRBV20-1
j_gene: TRBJ2-5
d_gene: .
abundance: .
CDR3nt: TGCAGTGCTTATGACCAAGAGACCCAGTACTTC
CDR3aa: CSAYDQETQYF

v_gene: TRBV5-1
j_gene: TRBJ2-1
d_gene: TRBD2
abundance: .
CDR3nt: TGCGCCAGCAGCTTAGGACTAGCGGGAGGGGAGTTCTTC
CDR3aa: CASSLGLAGGEFF

v_gene: TRBV11-2
j_gene: TRBJ2-1
d_gene: .
abundance: .
CDR3nt: TGTGCCAGCAGCTTACATGGGCGGTCGTCGAGGGATGAGCAGTTCTTC
CDR3aa: CASSLHGRSSRDEQFF

v_gene: TRBV5-4
j_gene: TRBJ2-1
d_gene: .
abundance: .
CDR3nt: TGTGCCAGCAGCCCCCCAACCTACAATGAGCAGTTCTTC
CDR3aa: CASSPPTYNEQFF

v_gene: TRBV5-6
j_gene: TRBJ2-7
d_gene: .
abundance: .
CDR3nt: TGTGCCCCCGCGGTAGCGGACTACGGCTCCTACGAGCAGTACTTC
CDR3aa: CAPAVADYGSYEQYF

v_gene: TRBV18
j_gene: TRBJ2-3
d_gene: .
abundance: .
CDR3nt: TGTGCCAGCACACCGGACAGATTTTTTCGAACGCAGTATTTT
CDR3aa: CASTPDRFFRTQYF

v_gene: TRBV5-1
j_gene: TRBJ2-5
d_gene: .
abundance: .
CDR3nt: TGCGCCAGCCGCCGCCAGGGCCTACAAGAGACCCAGTACTTC
CDR3aa: CASRRQGLQETQYF

v_gene: TRBV10-3
j_gene: TRBJ2-5
d_gene: .
abundance: .
CDR3nt: TGTGCCATCGGCCGGGGTCAAGAGACCCAGTACTTC
CDR3aa: CAIGRGQETQYF

v_gene: TRBV5-6
j_gene: TRBJ2-5
d_gene: .
abundance: .
CDR3nt: TGTGCCAGCAGCTTGCGGGGAATAGAGACCCAGTACTTC
CDR3aa: CASSLRGIETQYF

v_gene: TRBV5-1
j_gene: TRBJ1-1
d_gene: .
abundance: .
CDR3nt: TGCGCCAGCAGCTTGGGTGCAAACGTGAACACTGAAGCTTTCTTT
CDR3aa: CASSLGANVNTEAFF

v_gene: TRBV29-1
j_gene: TRBJ2-1
d_gene: .
abundance: .
CDR3nt: TGCAGCGTTGATTTCGGGATGGGTTATTATGAGCAGTTCTTC
CDR3aa: CSVDFGMGYYEQFF

v_gene: TRBV18
j_gene: TRBJ1-5
d_gene: TRBD1
abundance: once
CDR3nt: TGTGCCAGCTCACCGGGACAGGGGGTTCAGCCCCAGCATTTT
CDR3aa: CASSPGQGVQPQHF

v_gene: TRBV5-6
j_gene: TRBJ2-1
d_gene: TRBD2
abundance: .
CDR3nt: TGTGCCAGCAGACCGGGACTAGCCGGACGGGAGCAGTTCTTC
CDR3aa: CASRPGLAGREQFF

v_gene: TRBV20-1
j_gene: TRBJ2-5
d_gene: .
abundance: few
CDR3nt: TGCAGTGCTCACGGGCAAGAGACCCAGTACTTC
CDR3aa: CSAHGQETQYF

v_gene: TRBV9
j_gene: TRBJ2-2
d_gene: .
abundance: .
CDR3nt: TGTGCCAGCAGCGCCAGGGGCTCCGGGGACACCGGGGAGCTGTTTTTT
CDR3aa: CASSARGSGDTGELFF

v_gene: TRBV30
j_gene: TRBJ2-2
d_gene: .
abundance: .
CDR3nt: TGTGCCTGGAGTGTACGGGTGAACACCGGGGAGCTGTTTTTT
CDR3aa: CAWSVRVNTGELFF

v_gene: TRBV5-6
j_gene: TRBJ2-7
d_gene: .
abundance: few
CDR3nt: TGTGCCAGCAGTACAGGGCACAGCTACGAGCAGTACTTC
CDR3aa: CASSTGHSYEQYF

v_gene: TRBV7-2
j_gene: TRBJ1-5
d_gene: .
abundance: .
CDR3nt: TGTGCCAGCAGCACCGAATCCCCTAGCAATCAGCCCCAGCATTTT
CDR3aa: CASSTESPSNQPQHF

v_gene: TRBV5-1
j_gene: TRBJ1-4
d_gene: .
abundance: few
CDR3nt: TGCGCCAGCAGCCTCAAAGGGGATGAAAAACTGTTTTTT
CDR3aa: CASSLKGDEKLFF

v_gene: TRBV2
j_gene: TRBJ2-7
d_gene: .
abundance: .
CDR3nt: TGTGCCAGCACTAATCTACTTGGGGCTCAGCAGTACTTC
CDR3aa: CASTNLLGAQQYF

v_gene: TRBV28
j_gene: TRBJ2-2
d_gene: TRBD1
abundance: .
CDR3nt: TGTGCCAGCATCCGACAGGGCAGGAACACCGGGGAGCTGTTTTTT
CDR3aa: CASIRQGRNTGELFF

v_gene: TRBV28
j_gene: TRBJ2-3
d_gene: .
abundance: once
CDR3nt: TGTGCCAGCAGTTTATCCCAGCCCACAGATACGCAGTATTTT
CDR3aa: CASSLSQPTDTQYF

v_gene: TRBV7-2
j_gene: TRBJ2-1
d_gene: .
abundance: .
CDR3nt: TGTGCCAGCAGACCCGAGCGTTCGGGCTACAATGAGCAGTTCTTC
CDR3aa: CASRPERSGYNEQFF

v_gene: TRBV19
j_gene: TRBJ2-6
d_gene: .
abundance: once
CDR3nt: TGTGCCAGTAGTATGACGGGGTCTGGGGCCAACGTCCTGACTTTC
CDR3aa: CASSMTGSGANVLTF

v_gene: TRBV2
j_gene: TRBJ2-1
d_gene: .
abundance: .
CDR3nt: TGTGCCAGCACTAATCAGGGTCGCAATGAGCAGTTCTTC
CDR3aa: CASTNQGRNEQFF

v_gene: TRBV5-4
j_gene: TRBJ2-1
d_gene: .
abundance: .
CDR3nt: TGTGCCAGCGGTTACCGGGGGGACAGGATAGGTGAGCAGTTCTTC
CDR3aa: CASGYRGDRIGEQFF